The 16 T cell receptor beta chains below come from one sample, sequenced in a study of blood T cell repertoires in COVID-19. TCRdb keeps only in-frame clones here, not all; method: immunoSEQ multiplex PCR. Of approximately 180,000 clones in the sample, over 80% are singletons; the top ten hold about 1.6%. What was sequenced was peripheral blood. These receptors were taken from a woman in her forties or fifties with acute or convalescent COVID-19.

This clone turned up a few times. The chain joins TRBV27 to TRBJ2-5, with D perhaps matching TRBD2 (7 bases). Trimming shortened V by 5 bases and J by 4 bases, and 23 bases separated the two germline ends. The CDR3 runs to 17 residues. Germline assignment: CDR1 MNHEY and CDR2 SMNVEV (reference sequence). CDR3 bases: TGTGCCAGCAGTGTAGGACCCCCCGGGGGGCTCAGAGAGACCCAGTACTTC. Its translation is CASSVGPPGGLRETQYF.

This chain links TRBV5-1 with TRBJ1-2; no reliable D call. V was cut by 5 bases and J by 4 bases, with 9 bases left in between. Germline loops: CDR1 SGHRS, CDR2 YFSETQ. The CDR3 runs to 12 residues. The CDR3 loop is CASSGTTYGYTF. Here the CDR3 DNA reads TGCGCCAGCAGTGGTACAACCTATGGCTACACCTTC.

The J gene is TRBJ2-6, the V gene TRBV28, with D hard to call. CDR1 and CDR2 (germline): MDHEN, SYDVKM. V was cut by 4 bases and J by 18 bases, with 19 bases left in between. This CDR3 has 13 amino acids. The CDR3 loop is CASSSPMPLAQTF. CDR3 DNA: TGTGCCAGCAGTTCCCCCATGCCGTTGGCCCAGACTTTC.

This chain connects TRBV6-5 to TRBJ2-5; 12 bases fit TRBD2. CDR1 and CDR2 from the germline V gene are MNHEY and SVGAGI. This CDR3 region has 14 residues. The ends lost 6 bases at V and 5 bases at J; junction bases unmatched: 4. CDR3: CASRLAGGGETQYF. DNA of the CDR3: TGTGCCAGCAGACTAGCGGGGGGCGGGGAGACCCAGTACTTC.

J is TRBJ1-1 and V is TRBV11-2; 10 bases fit TRBD1. V was pared by 4 bases and J by 10 bases, with 6 bases of the junction left unmatched. Germline V lookup: CDR1 SGHAT, CDR2 FQNNGV. The CDR3 length is 13 residues. This chain's CDR3 is CASSSAGTGAAFF. The CDR3 region has the DNA TGTGCCAGCAGCTCGGCCGGGACAGGGGCAGCTTTCTTT.

This chain joins TRBV30 and TRBJ1-5; a possible D gene is TRBD1 (5 bases). The germline V gene encodes CDR1 GTSNPN and CDR2 SVGIG (reference sequence). CDR3 length: 17 residues. Trimming removed 6 bases from V and 0 bases from J, with 21 bases in between. CDR3: CACQEGASLHSNQPQHF. The CDR3 nucleotides read TGTGCCTGCCAAGAAGGGGCGTCTCTTCATAGCAATCAGCCCCAGCATTTT.

The chain employs TRBV30 and TRBJ1-4; D is undetermined. CDR1 and CDR2 (germline): GTSNPN, SVGIG (reference sequence). Between the trimmed V and J ends, which lost 4 bases and 4 bases, there was a span of 13 bases. This CDR3 is 14 amino acids long. For the CDR3, the DNA is TGTGCCTGGACTGGAGGGTTCGATAATGAAAAACTGTTTTTT. It encodes CAWTGGFDNEKLFF.

The rearrangement links TRBV19 to TRBJ1-2; TRBD1 might be the D (6 bases). The CDR3 has 13 residues. The germline V gene has CDR1 LNHDA and CDR2 SQIVND (reference sequence). V dropped 3 bases and J dropped 6 bases, with 11 bases sitting between them. The CDR3 DNA sequence: TGTGCCAGTAGTATGGACAGTATGAATGGCTACACCTTC. Amino acids: CASSMDSMNGYTF.

The chain recombines TRBV19 with TRBJ2-7; 7 nucleotides line up with TRBD2. Per germline, CDR1 LNHDA and CDR2 SQIVND (reference sequence). The CDR3 has 13 residues. The V and J ends lost 6 bases and 5 bases, in that order; junction bases with no gene match: 7. In DNA, the CDR3 is TGTGCCAGTAGGACTAGCCGGGGGGACGAGCAGTACTTC. It encodes CASRTSRGDEQYF.

This chain connects TRBV5-4 to TRBJ1-4; D is perhaps TRBD1 (6 bases). CDR3 size: 13 residues. Germline values: CDR1 SGHNT, CDR2 YYREEE (reference sequence). The CDR3 sequence is CAMGGATNEKLFF. CDR3 bases: TGTGCGATGGGGGGGGCGACTAATGAAAAACTGTTTTTT. Full variable domain (missing parts from reference TRBV5-4 and TRBJ1-4): ETGVTQSPTHLIKTRGQQVTLRCSSQSGHNTVSWYQQALGQGPQFIFQYYREEENGRGNFPPRFSGLQFPNYSSELNVNALELDDSALYLCAMGGATNEKLFFGSGTQLSVL.

The genes are TRBV6-2 or TRBV6-3 and TRBJ2-6, with D perhaps matching TRBD1 (6 bases). Germline CDR1 MNHEY, CDR2 SVGEGT. The CDR3 covers 17 residues. Trimming pared 5 bases from V and 2 bases from J, leaving 16 bases between. CDR3 protein: CASSQLVAGAGANVLTF. DNA for the CDR3: TGTGCCAGCAGTCAGTTGGTGGCAGGGGCTGGGGCCAACGTCCTGACTTTC.

The V and J genes are TRBV7-5 and TRBJ2-7; the table calls TRBD1, which could not be checked here. TRBV7-5 is a listed pseudogene. This CDR3 is 16 amino acids long. The CDR3 DNA follows: TGTGTCAGAAGAATCGACAGGGCAGCCTCCTCGTACGAGCAGTACTTC. Its protein is CVRRIDRAASSYEQYF.

The CDR3 sequence: CASTPWQGVDSPLHF. The DNA for the CDR3 is TGTGCCAGCACCCCCTGGCAGGGTGTGGATTCACCCCTCCACTTT. The J gene is TRBJ1-6, the V gene TRBV6-2 or TRBV6-3; D may be TRBD1 (5 bases). The V gene lost 7 bases and the J gene lost 8 bases, with 18 bases spanning the gap. The CDR3 extends over 15 amino acids. CDR1 MNHEY and CDR2 SVGEGT come from the germline V gene.

The CDR3 DNA is TGTGCCAGCAGCGTAATGGAGACTAGCTACGAGCAGTACTTC. Translation gives CASSVMETSYEQYF. The rearrangement uses TRBV9 and TRBJ2-7; the D gene is possibly TRBD2 (6 bases). V lost 1 base, J lost 3 bases, and 11 bases lay in between. Germline V gene lookup returns CDR1 SGDLS and CDR2 YYNGEE. CDR3 length: 14 amino acids. Supplemented by reference TRBV9 and TRBJ2-7, the full variable domain reads DSGVTQTPKHLITATGQRVTLRCSPRSGDLSVYWYQQSLDQGLQFLIQYYNGEERAKGNILERFSAQQFPDLHSELNLSSLELGDSALYFCASSVMETSYEQYFGPGTRLTVT.

This clone was counted once. V and J are TRBV30 and TRBJ2-7; D ambiguous. The ends were cut back, 3 bases at V and 6 bases at J, with 12 bases in the middle. The CDR3 length is 12 residues. Germline values: CDR1 GTSNPN, CDR2 SVGIG (reference sequence). The CDR3 is CAWSRLGAEQYF. CDR3 in DNA: TGTGCCTGGAGCCGACTGGGTGCCGAGCAGTACTTC.

This clone was recorded only once. The genes are TRBV19 and TRBJ2-1; weak D call: TRBD2 (7 bases). The CDR3 loop spans 16 amino acids. Germline V CDR1 and CDR2: LNHDA, SQIVND (reference sequence). Trimming removed 6 bases from V and 7 bases from J, with 22 bases in between. CDR3 nucleotide sequence: TGTGCCAGTAGGCTATTGGGGGGGCCTTCGGGTAATGAGCAGTTCTTC. Protein sequence: CASRLLGGPSGNEQFF.